The present entry profiles one T cell receptor beta chain with its context. The antigen is unknown. One end of the junction fails to match germline, which may point to a read error. Extractions gave at least 5.5 micrograms of total RNA per sample. These data belong to a study of blood T cells in healthy people across ages. Study-level points and caveats: The fall in TCR beta diversity per million T cells was roughly linear with age.

Together with a sample-barcoded 5' primer, a J-beta primer mix was included in a second PCR lasting roughly 6 to 12 cycles. Every cDNA was tagged by a template-switch adaptor with 12 random nucleotides. TCRdb re-derived calls from the 5' RACE reads in MiXCR, one entry per CDR3 protein. In the table there are hundreds of thousands of distinct CDR3 sequences, approximately 24% of which are singletons. The CDR3 sequence is 16 residues long. Germline V CDR1 and CDR2: SGHRS, YFSETQ. The data were also submitted as part of a second study, on T cells of mothers and their children.

The V and J genes are TRBV5-1 and TRBJ2-7; TRBD2 matches 10 bases. The J call may be in error: the DNA end matches TRBJ2-5 better. Sequenced input: blood. This clonotype originated in a boy aged 10-17 years in good health. CDR3 amino acids: CTSSLGASGGQETQYF. CDR3 in DNA: TGCACCAGCAGCTTGGGGGCTAGCGGGGGACAAGAGACCCAGTACTTC.